The clone carrying this T cell receptor (beta chain) occurred many times. What it recognizes is unknown. The source material, RNA transcripts, was used to amplify TCR beta CDR3 regions. RT-PCR in the first round (using the HTBI primer set) targeted the TCR CDR3. TCRdb re-analysed the multiplex PCR reads in MiXCR, keeping a single row per CDR3 protein. The table records under 800,000 distinct CDR3 sequences, less than 15% of them present only once. From more than 9 ml of fresh peripheral blood, PBMCs were isolated. These data originate in a study of T cells in Graves' hyperthyroidism and ophthalmopathy. Study context: Peripheral blood specimens were obtained at initial diagnosis, prior to any treatment. Whole-study findings and limits: Ophthalmopathy was separated from stable hyperthyroidism by a 13 V-J model.

This CDR3 spans 13 amino acids. Germline assignment: CDR1 SGHAT and CDR2 FQNNGV. Deletions cut 5 bases from V and 4 bases from J, with 9 bases between. The rearrangement joins TRBV11-2 to TRBJ2-1; no clear D. The source is a woman under 30 with Graves' hyperthyroidism. Sample: blood. The CDR3: CASSATAYNEQFF. The CDR3 region has the DNA TGTGCCAGCAGCGCTACAGCATACAATGAGCAGTTCTTC.